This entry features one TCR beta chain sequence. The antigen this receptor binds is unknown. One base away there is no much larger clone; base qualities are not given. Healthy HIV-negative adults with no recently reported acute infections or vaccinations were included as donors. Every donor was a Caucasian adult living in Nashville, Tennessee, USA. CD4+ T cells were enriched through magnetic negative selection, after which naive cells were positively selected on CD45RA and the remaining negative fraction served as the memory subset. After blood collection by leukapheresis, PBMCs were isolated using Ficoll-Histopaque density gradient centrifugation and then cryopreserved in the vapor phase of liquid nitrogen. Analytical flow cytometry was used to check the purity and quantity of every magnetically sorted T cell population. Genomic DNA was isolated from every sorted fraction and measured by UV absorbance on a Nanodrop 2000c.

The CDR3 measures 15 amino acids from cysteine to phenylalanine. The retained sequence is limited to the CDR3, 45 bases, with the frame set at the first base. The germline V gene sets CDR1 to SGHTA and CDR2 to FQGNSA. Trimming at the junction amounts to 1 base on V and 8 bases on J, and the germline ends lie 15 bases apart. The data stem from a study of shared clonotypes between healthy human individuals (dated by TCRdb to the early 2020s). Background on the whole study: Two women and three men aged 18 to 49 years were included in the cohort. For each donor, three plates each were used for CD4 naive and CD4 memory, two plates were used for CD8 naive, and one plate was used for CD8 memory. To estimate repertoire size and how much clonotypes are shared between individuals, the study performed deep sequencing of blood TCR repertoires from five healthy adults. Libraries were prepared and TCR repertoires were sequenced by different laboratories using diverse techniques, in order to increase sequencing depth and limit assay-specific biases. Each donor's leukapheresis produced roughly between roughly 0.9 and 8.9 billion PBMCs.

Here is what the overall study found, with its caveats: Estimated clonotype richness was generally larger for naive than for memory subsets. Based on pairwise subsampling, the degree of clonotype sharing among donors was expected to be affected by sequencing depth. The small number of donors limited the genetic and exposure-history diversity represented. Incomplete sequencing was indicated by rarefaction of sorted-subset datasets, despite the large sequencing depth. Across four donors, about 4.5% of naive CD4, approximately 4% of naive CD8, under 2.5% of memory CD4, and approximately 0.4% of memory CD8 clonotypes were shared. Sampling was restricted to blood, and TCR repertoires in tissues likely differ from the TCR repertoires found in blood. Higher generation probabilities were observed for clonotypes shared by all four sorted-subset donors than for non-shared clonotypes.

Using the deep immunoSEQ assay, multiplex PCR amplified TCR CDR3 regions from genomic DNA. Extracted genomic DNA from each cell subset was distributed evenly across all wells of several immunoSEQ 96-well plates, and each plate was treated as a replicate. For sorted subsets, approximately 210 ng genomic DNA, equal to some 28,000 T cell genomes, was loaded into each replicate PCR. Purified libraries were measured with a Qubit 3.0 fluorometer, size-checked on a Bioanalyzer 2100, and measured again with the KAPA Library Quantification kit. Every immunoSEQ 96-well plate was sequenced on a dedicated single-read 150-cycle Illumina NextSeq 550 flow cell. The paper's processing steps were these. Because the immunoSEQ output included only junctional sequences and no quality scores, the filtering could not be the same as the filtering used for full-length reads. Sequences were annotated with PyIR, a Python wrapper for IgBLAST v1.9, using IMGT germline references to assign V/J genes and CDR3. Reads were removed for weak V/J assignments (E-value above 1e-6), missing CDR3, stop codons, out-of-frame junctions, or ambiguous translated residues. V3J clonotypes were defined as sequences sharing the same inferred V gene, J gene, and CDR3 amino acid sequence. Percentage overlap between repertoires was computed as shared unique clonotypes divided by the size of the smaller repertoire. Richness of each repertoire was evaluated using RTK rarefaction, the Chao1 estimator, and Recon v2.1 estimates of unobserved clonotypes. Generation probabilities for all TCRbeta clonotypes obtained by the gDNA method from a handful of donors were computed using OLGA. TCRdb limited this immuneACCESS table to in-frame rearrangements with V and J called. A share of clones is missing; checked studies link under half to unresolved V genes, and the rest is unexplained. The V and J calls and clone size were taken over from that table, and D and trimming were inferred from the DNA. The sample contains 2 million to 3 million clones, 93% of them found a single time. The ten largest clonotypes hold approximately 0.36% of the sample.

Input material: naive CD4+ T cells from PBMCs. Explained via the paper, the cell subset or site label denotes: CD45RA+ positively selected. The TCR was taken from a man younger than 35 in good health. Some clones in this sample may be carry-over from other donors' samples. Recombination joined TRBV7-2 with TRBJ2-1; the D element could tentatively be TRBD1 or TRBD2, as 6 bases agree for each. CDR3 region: CASSLVGGKVDEQFF. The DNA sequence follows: TGTGCCAGCAGCTTAGTGGGGGGCAAGGTGGATGAGCAGTTCTTC.